This TCR beta chain was observed in a study of CD8+ T cells in alopecia areata. Study-level results: The study found higher clonality in lesional than normal scalp, especially in alopecia totalis/universalis.

Worth noting for this clone: Its specificity is unknown.

Described treatment: oral pan-JAK inhibitor, 5-10 mg twice daily. Trimming shortened V by 3 bases and J by 8 bases, and 10 bases separated the two germline ends. Germline V CDR1 and CDR2: SNHLY, FYNNEI. This CDR3 contains 12 residues. RNA was isolated and reverse transcribed to cDNA, the sequencing template. The repertoire was sequenced with immunoSEQ multiplex PCR; TCRdb's copy has only in-frame clones and lacks some. The data contain more than 200,000 clones, 40% to 45% of them singletons. The receptor's source is a human donor with alopecia areata. The V call is TRBV2, the J call TRBJ1-2, with no clear D. Sequencing used CD4+ T cells sorted from blood, obtained at approximately week 36, from a patient treated with tofacitinib. CDR3 nucleotide sequence: TGTGCCAGCAGTGACCGCGGTCGAGGCTACACCTTC. This gives the protein CASSDRGRGYTF.